This TCR beta chain was recorded in a study of blood T cell repertoires in COVID-19. Method: immunoSEQ multiplex PCR; TCRdb's copy keeps in-frame clones and lacks some. The table records around 180,000 clones, 84% of them present only once. Trimming took 4 bases from V and 5 from J; bases not matched to a gene: 8. The CDR3 contains 14 residues. The germline V gene has CDR1 SGHRS and CDR2 YFSETQ. The receptor's source is a man aged 45-60 years who had recovered from COVID-19. The chain recombines TRBV5-1 with TRBJ1-1, with TRBD1 matching over 7 bases. Input material: PBMCs or T cells enriched from blood (not recorded which). Here the CDR3 reads CASSLGQDLTEAFF. The CDR3 coding sequence is TGCGCCAGCAGCCTCGGACAGGATCTGACTGAAGCTTTCTTT.